The 6 T cell receptor beta chains in this list originate from one sample, sequenced in a study of T cells after yellow fever vaccination. TCRdb re-analysed the 5' RACE reads in MiXCR, keeping a single row per CDR3 protein. The sample holds about 350,000 distinct CDR3 sequences, around 10% seen once. Sample: PBMCs, taken on the day of the first yellow fever vaccination. The receptors were gathered from a man between 18 and 35 years old who received the YFV17D yellow fever vaccine.

The table lists this clonotype with a few counts. The V call is TRBV20-1, the J call TRBJ2-5; unclear D gene. There are 11 residues in the CDR3. The germline gives CDR1 DFQATT, CDR2 SNEGSKA (reference sequence). The V end lost 8 bases, the J end lost 5 bases, and 12 bases lay between the germline ends. CDR3 protein: CSPSSGETQYF. CDR3 bases: TGCAGTCCCTCCTCTGGGGAGACCCAGTACTTC.

Here the CDR3 DNA reads TGTGCCAGCAGCTTAGTCTTTAGGACTAGCCTGAACACCGGGGAGCTGTTTTTT. This sequence encodes CASSLVFRTSLNTGELFF. The gene calls are TRBV7-8 and TRBJ2-2; 8 nucleotides align to TRBD2. CDR3 length equals 18 residues. Germline CDR1 reads SGHVS; CDR2 reads FQNEAQ. With V trimmed by 1 base and J by 1 base, 8 bases remained unmatched.

This clonotype was seen a few times. V usage is TRBV4-3 and J usage is TRBJ2-2; D assignment may be TRBD1 or TRBD2 (5 bases each). Trimming took off 4 bases at V and 1 base at J, with 16 bases between the two ends. Germline CDR1 LGHNA, CDR2 YSLEER. The CDR3 covers 17 residues. The CDR3 loop is CASSPRFGAQNTGELFF. The CDR3 DNA follows: TGCGCCAGCAGCCCAAGGTTCGGGGCCCAGAACACCGGGGAGCTGTTTTTT.

At least ten counts were recorded for this clonotype. The chain employs TRBV7-6 and TRBJ2-5; the D is unclear. The germline V gene has CDR1 SGHVS and CDR2 FNYEAQ. Trimming removed 2 bases from V and 5 bases from J, with 9 bases in between. The CDR3 consists of 13 residues. The CDR3, as DNA: TGTGCCAGCAGCTTAAAAGGGTGGGAGACCCAGTACTTC. Its protein product is CASSLKGWETQYF.

This clonotype was seen a few times. The chain has TRBV6-5 and TRBJ2-3, with 11 nucleotides matching TRBD2. This CDR3 contains 19 residues. V trimming: 0 bases; J trimming: 2 bases; junction bases outside the gene matches: 10. Germline V gives CDR1 MNHEY, CDR2 SVGAGI. The CDR3 sequence: CASSYSQELAGGTTDTQYF. CDR3 nucleotides: TGTGCCAGCAGTTACTCGCAGGAGCTAGCGGGGGGAACCACAGATACGCAGTATTTT.

This chain links TRBV20-1 with TRBJ1-2, with TRBD1 identical over 7 bases. The CDR3 has 15 residues. V was clipped by 0 bases and J by 4 bases; unmatched bases: 8. Germline V gene lookup returns CDR1 DFQATT and CDR2 SNEGSKA (reference sequence). As DNA, the CDR3 is TGCAGTGCTAGAGATCAGAGGGGGCGAATCTATGGCTACACCTTC. Translation gives CSARDQRGRIYGYTF.